The source of this TCR beta chain is a study of T cell responses to AZD1222 COVID-19 vaccine. TCRdb's copy holds only in-frame clones and misses some; the assay was immunoSEQ multiplex PCR. The data show 250,000 to 300,000 clones, approximately 94% seen once. Germline V lookup: CDR1 LNHDA, CDR2 SQIVND (reference sequence). V was cut by 6 bases and J by 4 bases, with 7 bases left in between. This CDR3 has 11 amino acids. The rearrangement links TRBV19 to TRBJ2-7; D perhaps matches TRBD2 (5 bases). The sample in question was peripheral blood, obtained 28 days after the second AZD1222 dose. This TCR derives from an adult who received the AZD1222 COVID-19 vaccine. The CDR3 here is CASSGGYEQYF. CDR3 nucleotide sequence: TGTGCCAGTAGCGGAGGATACGAGCAGTACTTC.